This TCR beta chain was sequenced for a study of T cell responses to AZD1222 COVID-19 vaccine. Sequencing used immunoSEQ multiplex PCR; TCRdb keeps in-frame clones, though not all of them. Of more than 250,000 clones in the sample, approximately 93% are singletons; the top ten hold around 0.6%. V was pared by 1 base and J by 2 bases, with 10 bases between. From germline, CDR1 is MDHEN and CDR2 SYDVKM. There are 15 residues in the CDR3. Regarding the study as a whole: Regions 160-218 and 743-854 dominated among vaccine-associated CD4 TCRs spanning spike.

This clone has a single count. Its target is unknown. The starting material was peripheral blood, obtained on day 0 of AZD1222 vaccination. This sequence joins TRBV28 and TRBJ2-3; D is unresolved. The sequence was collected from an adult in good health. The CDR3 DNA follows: TGTGCCAGCAGTTTATCGGCAGGTTTCACAGATACGCAGTATTTT. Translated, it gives CASSLSAGFTDTQYF.